This T cell receptor (beta chain) was sequenced for a study of neurological immune-mediated disorders. This clonotype was picked up many times. TCRdb itself ran the 5' RACE reads through MiXCR, one entry per CDR3 protein. The sample lists 20,000 to 25,000 distinct CDR3 sequences, less than 8% occurring once. Sorted libraries were derived from roughly 1 million CD4+ or CD8+ T cells. This CDR3 spans 17 amino acids. Trimming removed 2 bases from V and 3 bases from J; junction bases left unmatched: 10. The germline V gene has CDR1 SGHRS and CDR2 YFSETQ. Sequenced material: CD8+ T cells from blood. The chain employs TRBV5-1 and TRBJ2-4; TRBD2 agrees at 8 bases. The TCR originated in a man younger than 35 in good health. The CDR3 nucleotides read TGCGCCAGCAGCTTTCCTTCGGGGGGGCCTAGCAAAAACATTCAGTACTTC. Translating gives CASSFPSGGPSKNIQYF.